This entry concerns a single T cell receptor (beta chain). Antigen unknown. This specimen belongs to a study of early T cells in non-severe SARS-CoV-2 infection. Study background: Chains were unpaired, as sequencing was done on bulk RNA from unsorted whole blood. Study-wide results and caveats: Reliance on VDJdb matching favored anti-spike CD8 responses; private and CD4 specificities were missed.

CDR3 length: 16 amino acids. Trimming removed 4 bases at V and 8 bases at J, with 21 bases between. Germline assignment: CDR1 SEHNR and CDR2 FQNEAQ (reference sequence). Each single cDNA molecule received a unique molecular identifier. Using its own MiXCR run on the 5' RACE reads, TCRdb lists one record per CDR3 protein. The repertoire holds tens of thousands of distinct CDR3 sequences, with 11% as singletons. This TCR came from an adult who was a healthcare worker with PCR-confirmed SARS-CoV-2 infection or an uninfected control (not recorded which). Sequencing was performed on whole blood. The rearrangement links TRBV7-9 to TRBJ1-3; the D gene is possibly TRBD1 (5 bases). The CDR3 bases are TGTGCCAGCAGCTCCCGACCTGGGGACTCCCGGGACACCATATATTTT. Translating it yields CASSSRPGDSRDTIYF.